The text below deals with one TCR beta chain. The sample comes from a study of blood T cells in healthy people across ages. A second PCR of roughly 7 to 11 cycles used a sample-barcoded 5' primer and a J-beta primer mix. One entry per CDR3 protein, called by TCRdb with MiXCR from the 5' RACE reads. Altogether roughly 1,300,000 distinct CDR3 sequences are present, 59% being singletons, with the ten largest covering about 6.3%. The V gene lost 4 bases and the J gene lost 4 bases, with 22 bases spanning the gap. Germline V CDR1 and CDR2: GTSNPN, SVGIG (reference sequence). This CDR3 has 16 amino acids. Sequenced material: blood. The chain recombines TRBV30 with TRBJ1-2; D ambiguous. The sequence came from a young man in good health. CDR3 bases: TGTGCCTGGAAAAGGGCAGGCATCCAGACTATCTATGGCTACACCTTC. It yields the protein CAWKRAGIQTIYGYTF.